The 3 T cell receptor gamma chains given below trace back to one sample, sequenced in a study of gamma-delta T cells after stem cell transplantation. TCRdb re-called the RT-PCR reads through CATT. The sample has about 300 gamma-chain clones, about an eighth seen once. Sequencing was done on a sample of gamma-delta T cells. The receptors derive from a human donor. It is not recorded whose cells these are; they may come from a transplant donor.

This clone is judged large. The chain combines TRGV3 with TRGJ1 or TRGJ2. Germline CDR1 is VTNTFY and CDR2 is YDVSTARD (reference sequence). V lost 4 bases and J lost 0; bases outside the gene matches: 6. The CDR3 is 14 residues long. CDR3 sequence: CATWDFRNYYKKLF. The CDR3 nucleotides read TGTGCCACCTGGGATTTTCGGAATTATTATAAGAAACTCTTT.

Points on this clone: This probably arose from a read error, given a far larger clone one base away. This sample also contains other DNA sequences that code for the same CDR3. CDR3 region: CALWGNQELGKKIKVF. Written as DNA, the CDR3 is TGTGCCTTGTGGGGGAACCAAGAATTGGGCAAAAAAATCAAGGTATTT. The V gene is TRGV9, the J gene TRGJP. The germline V gene has CDR1 GITISATS and CDR2 ISYDGTV (reference sequence). The length of the CDR3 is 16 residues.

This clone was detected a few times. This is likely an artifact of a read error, given a far larger clone one base away. This chain joins TRGV9 and TRGJ1 or TRGJ2. Germline lookup yields CDR1 GITISATS and CDR2 ISYDGTV (reference sequence). There are 12 residues in the CDR3. CDR3 amino acids: CALWEVNYKKLF. The DNA of the CDR3 is TGCGCCTTGTGGGAGGTGAATTATAAGAAACTCTTT.